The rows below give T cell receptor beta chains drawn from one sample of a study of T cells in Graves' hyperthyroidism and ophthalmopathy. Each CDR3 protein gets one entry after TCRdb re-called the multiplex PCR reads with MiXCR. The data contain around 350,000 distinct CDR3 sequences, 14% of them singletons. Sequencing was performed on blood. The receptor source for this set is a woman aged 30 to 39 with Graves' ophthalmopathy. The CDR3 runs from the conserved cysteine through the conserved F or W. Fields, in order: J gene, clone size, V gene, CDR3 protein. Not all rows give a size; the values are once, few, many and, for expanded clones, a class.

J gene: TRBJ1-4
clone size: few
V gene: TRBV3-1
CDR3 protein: CASSQGGQSNEKLFF

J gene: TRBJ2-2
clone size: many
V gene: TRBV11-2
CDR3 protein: CASSRTGKTGELFF

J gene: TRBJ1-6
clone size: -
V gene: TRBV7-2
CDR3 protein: CASSSALTGHNSPLHF

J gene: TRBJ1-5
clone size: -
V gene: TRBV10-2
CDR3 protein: CASSDSRWNQPQHF

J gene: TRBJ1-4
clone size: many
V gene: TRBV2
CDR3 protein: CASSSTGQGGEKLFF

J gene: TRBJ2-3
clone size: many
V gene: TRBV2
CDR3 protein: CASVGGTTSTDTQYF

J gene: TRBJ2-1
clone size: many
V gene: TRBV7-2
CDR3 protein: CASGDTEQFF

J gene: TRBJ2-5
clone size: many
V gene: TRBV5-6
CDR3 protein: CASSFHHGSQETQYF

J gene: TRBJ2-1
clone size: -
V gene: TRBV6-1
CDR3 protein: CASSDPPSSFYNEQFF

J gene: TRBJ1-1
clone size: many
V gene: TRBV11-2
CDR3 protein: CASSSARSREAFF

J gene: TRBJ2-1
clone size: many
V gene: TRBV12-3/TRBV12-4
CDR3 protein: CASMGPHREQFF

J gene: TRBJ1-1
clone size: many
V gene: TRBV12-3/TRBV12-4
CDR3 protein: CASSLRLGPISVNTEAFF

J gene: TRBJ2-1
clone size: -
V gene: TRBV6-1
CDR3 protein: CASHRGAYNEQFF

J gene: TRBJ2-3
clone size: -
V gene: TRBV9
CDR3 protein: CASSRGGETTDTQYF

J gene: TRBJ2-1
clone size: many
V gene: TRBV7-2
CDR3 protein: CASSPTGTDNEQFF

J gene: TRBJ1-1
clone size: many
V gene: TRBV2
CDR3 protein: CASSYGEATEAFF

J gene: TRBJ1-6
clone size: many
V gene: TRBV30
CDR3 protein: CAWRDGQGPSPLHF